What follows describes a single T cell receptor beta chain. Residents of about two dozen US areas, aged roughly 18 to 89 years, made up the participants. Participant-reported clinical history was the basis for cohort assignment. In the original workflow: Estimation of nucleated cell counts was performed using reference gene primer amplification. TCRdb keeps only in-frame clones here, not all; method: immunoSEQ multiplex PCR. Clone size and V and J calls were adopted from that table, with D and trimming inferred from the DNA. In the table there are some 490,000 clones, 88% of which are singletons. This record comes from a study of blood T cell repertoires in COVID-19. This CDR3 is built from 13 residues. Germline CDR1 reads MDHEN; CDR2 reads SYDVKM. The V and J ends lost 10 bases and 2 bases respectively, with 11 bases between them.

The sequence came from a woman between 55 and 75 years old who had recovered from COVID-19. The gene calls are TRBV28 and TRBJ2-2; unclear D gene. The sequencing sample was made of PBMCs or T cells enriched from blood (not recorded which). The CDR3 coding sequence is TGTGCCACGGTACAGCTAAACACCGGGGAGCTGTTTTTT. As protein: CATVQLNTGELFF.